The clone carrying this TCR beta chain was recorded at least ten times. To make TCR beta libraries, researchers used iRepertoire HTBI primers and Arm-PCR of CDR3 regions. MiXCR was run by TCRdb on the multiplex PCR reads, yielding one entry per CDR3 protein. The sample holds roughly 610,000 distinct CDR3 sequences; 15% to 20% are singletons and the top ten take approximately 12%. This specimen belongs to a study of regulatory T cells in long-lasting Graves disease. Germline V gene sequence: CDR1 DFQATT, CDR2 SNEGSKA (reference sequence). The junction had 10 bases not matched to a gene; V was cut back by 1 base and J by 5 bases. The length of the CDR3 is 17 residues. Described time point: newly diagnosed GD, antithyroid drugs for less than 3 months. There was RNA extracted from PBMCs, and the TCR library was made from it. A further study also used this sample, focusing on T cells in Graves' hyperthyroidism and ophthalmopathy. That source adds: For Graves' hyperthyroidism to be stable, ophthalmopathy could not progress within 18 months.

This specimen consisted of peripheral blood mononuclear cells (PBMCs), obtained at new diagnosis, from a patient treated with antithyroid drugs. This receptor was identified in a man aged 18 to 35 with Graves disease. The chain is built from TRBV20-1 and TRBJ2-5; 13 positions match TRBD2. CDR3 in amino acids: CSARGLGLAGEGETQYF. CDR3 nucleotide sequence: TGCAGTGCTAGAGGGTTAGGACTAGCGGGAGAGGGGGAGACCCAGTACTTC.